What follows describes a single TCR beta chain. Its antigen is unknown. As originally analysed: With immunoSEQ giving junction-only sequences and no quality scores, filtering differed. Using immunoSEQ multiplex PCR, the repertoire was profiled, and TCRdb retains in-frame clones only, with some absent. D and trimming were read from the DNA, whereas the V and J calls and clone size are those reported in that table. There are approximately 1.9 million clones in the sample; 90% to 95% occur only once, and roughly 1.7% lies in the top ten. CD45RO-negative, CCR7-selected cells formed the naive CD8 fraction, which excluded terminally differentiated effector memory CD45RA+ cells. CDR3 size: 12 residues. The V and J ends lost 7 bases and 6 bases respectively, with 16 bases between them. Looked up from germline, CDR1 is SQVTM and CDR2 is ANQGSEA. The sample belongs to a study of shared clonotypes between healthy human individuals. Study as a whole: Three plates each covered CD4 naive and memory; CD8 naive two, CD8 memory one.

Notes on the study in general: The study found about 5% of naive CD4 clonotypes shared across a few donors.

Sequencing was done on a sample of naive CD8+ T cells from PBMCs. The receptor was isolated from a man aged 18 to 30 in good health. Some clones in this sample may be carry-over from other donors' samples. The chain couples TRBV29-1 to TRBJ2-7, with D possibly called TRBD1 or TRBD2 (6 bases each). CDR3 in DNA: TGCAGCGCCGAGGGGGGATACTTCGAGCAGTACTTC. Translating it yields CSAEGGYFEQYF.